This T cell receptor beta chain was identified in a study of blood T cell repertoires in COVID-19 (dated by TCRdb to 2020 to 2021). For the study in its entirety: Samples covering the acute and convalescent phases of COVID-19 were provided by collaborators in the United States, Italy and Spain. The prospective study material was composed of cDNA or gDNA derived from T cells, B-cell-depleted T cells, or PBMCs. Deeply sampled blood TCRbeta repertoires from subjects exposed to, actively infected with, or recovered from COVID-19 were included in the dataset. The repertoires were released in a freely available public database meant as a resource for research on the immune response to SARS-CoV-2. The samples were drawn from two sources: the first 160 participants of the ongoing ImmuneRACE study, and some 1,300 subjects contributed by 6 global collaborators. Sample metadata almost always included a de-identified subject ID, COVID-19 status, age in years and sex. Where available, HLA class I and class II types were obtained from metadata supplied by the sample provider rather than from assay-based typing.

The collaborating institutions used their own protocols to collect whole blood in K2EDTA tubes. For TCRbeta analysis, collaborators shipped samples as frozen whole blood, isolated PBMCs, or DNA extracted from either of those sample types. Study-wide conclusions, independent of this receptor: Clinical and demographic metadata were provided uncurated, with the amount varying by source and participant.

About this clone: This receptor's antigen is unknown. No qualities accompany the bases; no much larger clone lies one base away.

CDR1 and CDR2 are read off the germline V gene as KGHSH and LQKENI. The CDR3 contains 15 residues, cysteine and phenylalanine counted. The DNA shown is the 45-base CDR3, in frame from base 1. A distance of 11 bases separates the germline ends of V and J, which lose 5 bases and 1 base respectively. TCRbeta CDR3 regions were amplified from genomic DNA by means of the immunoSEQ Assay, a bias-controlled multiplex PCR. In the source study's methods: The number of nucleated cells in each sample was estimated by amplification of reference gene primers within the assay. To quantify the absolute abundance of each unique TCRbeta CDR3 rearrangement, sequence reads were collapsed and filtered. For each sample, productive Simpson clonality was calculated by taking the square root of Simpson's diversity index across productive rearrangements. TCRdb mirrors the immuneACCESS table, restricted to in-frame sequences. Some clones are absent from its copies; in checked studies, under half trace to an unresolved V gene, and the reason for the others is unknown. Clone size and the V and J calls come from that table; the DNA yielded D and trimming. This sample is represented by some 70,000 clones; around 83% of them were singletons. The ten most abundant clones make up 40% to 45% of the sample.

This receptor chain uses TRBV18 and TRBJ1-4; the D gene assignment is ambiguous. This receptor was obtained from a man older than 75 with acute or convalescent COVID-19. The sequenced sample was peripheral blood. In nucleotide form, the sequence is TGTGCCAGCTCATCTAACGATAAAACTAATGAAAAACTGTTTTTT. Its translation reads: CASSSNDKTNEKLFF.